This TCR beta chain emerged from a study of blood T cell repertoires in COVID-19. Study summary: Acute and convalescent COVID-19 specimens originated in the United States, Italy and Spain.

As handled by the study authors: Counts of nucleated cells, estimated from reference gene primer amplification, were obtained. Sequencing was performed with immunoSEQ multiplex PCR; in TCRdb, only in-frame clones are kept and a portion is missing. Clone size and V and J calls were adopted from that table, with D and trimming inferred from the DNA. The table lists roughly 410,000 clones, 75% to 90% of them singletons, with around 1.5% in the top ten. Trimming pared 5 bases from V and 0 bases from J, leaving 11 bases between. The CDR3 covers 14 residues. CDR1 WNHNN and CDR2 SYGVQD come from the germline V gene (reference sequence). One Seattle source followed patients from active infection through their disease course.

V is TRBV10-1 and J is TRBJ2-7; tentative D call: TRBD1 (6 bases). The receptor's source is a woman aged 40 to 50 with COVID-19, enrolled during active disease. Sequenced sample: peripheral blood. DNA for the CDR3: TGCGCCAGCAGTTTAGACAGGCGCTCCTACGAGCAGTACTTC. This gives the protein CASSLDRRSYEQYF.